This record concerns one TCR beta chain sequence. Using immunoSEQ multiplex PCR, the repertoire was profiled, and TCRdb retains in-frame clones only, with some absent. The sample lists about 130,000 clones; approximately 89% were seen once. This entry belongs to a study of cytomegalovirus exposure and HLA in healthy donors. This receptor was obtained from a woman between 18 and 30 years old in good health and CMV-seropositive. The sample was PBMCs.

CDR3 residues: CASSLGRGAAETQYF. The CDR3 nucleotides read TGCGCCAGCAGCTTGGGACGGGGGGCGGCGGAGACCCAGTACTTC. The rearrangement links TRBV5-1 to TRBJ2-5, with a weak D call TRBD2 (7 bases). This CDR3 region has 15 residues. V lost 0 bases and J lost 5, with 14 bases in between. Germline values: CDR1 SGHRS, CDR2 YFSETQ.